Listed below are T cell receptor beta chains from one sample, sequenced in a study of CD8+CD57+ T cells in acquired aplastic anemia. A single record per CDR3 protein comes from TCRdb applying MiXCR to the reads. The data hold about 190,000 distinct CDR3 sequences, with approximately 52% observed a single time. The sample was sorted CD4+, CD8+, or CD8+CD57+ T cells (not recorded which) from PBMCs. These receptors came from a human donor in good health, serving as a control. Both conserved end residues are part of each CDR3. The D gene is left open where the match is weak. A clone size is listed for some rows: how often the clone was seen (once, few, many), or a class if it is expanded.

J	size	V	D	CDR3	DNA
TRBJ1-1	few	TRBV18	-	CASSPENTEAFF	TGTGCCAGCTCACCGGAGAACACTGAAGCTTTCTTT
TRBJ2-1	-	TRBV2	TRBD2	CASSHRLAGASYNEQFF	TGTGCCAGCAGTCATAGACTAGCGGGGGCCTCCTACAATGAGCAGTTCTTC
TRBJ2-7	-	TRBV5-4	-	CAGSLRGIYEQYF	TGTGCCGGCAGCTTGAGGGGGATCTACGAGCAGTACTTC
TRBJ2-2	-	TRBV25-1	-	CASSAPLATGELFF	TGTGCCAGCAGTGCACCTTTAGCAACCGGGGAGCTGTTTTTT
TRBJ2-7	-	TRBV24-1	-	CATGSGPGYGQYF	TGTGCCACCGGCAGTGGCCCGGGCTACGGGCAGTACTTC
TRBJ2-1	-	TRBV6-5	TRBD1	CANSYHLAGTGINEQFF	TGTGCCAACAGCTACCACCTTGCCGGGACAGGGATCAATGAGCAGTTCTTC
TRBJ1-2	-	TRBV2	TRBD1	CASSAFGTTGVNGYTF	TGTGCCAGCAGTGCGTTCGGGACGACAGGGGTAAATGGCTACACCTTC
TRBJ2-3	-	TRBV18	-	CATRTGRTDTQYF	TGTGCCACCCGCACGGGGCGGACAGATACGCAGTATTTT
TRBJ2-7	-	TRBV6-5	TRBD1	CASGTGDLWDEQYF	TGTGCCAGTGGGACAGGGGATCTGTGGGACGAGCAGTACTTC
TRBJ2-3	many	TRBV20-1	-	CSARAPHGFPDTQYF	TGCAGTGCTAGAGCGCCTCACGGATTTCCAGATACGCAGTATTTT
TRBJ1-3	-	TRBV20-1	-	CSALEDPGNTIYF	TGCAGTGCGTTGGAGGACCCTGGAAACACCATATATTTT
TRBJ2-1	-	TRBV15	-	CATSRDYFCATSSGSYNEQFF	-
TRBJ2-3	-	TRBV7-2	TRBD2	CASSTGLSGATDTQYF	TGTGCCAGCAGCACTGGACTTAGCGGGGCCACAGATACGCAGTATTTT
TRBJ2-3	-	TRBV27	-	CASSLTVSDTQYF	TGTGCCAGCAGTTTAACAGTCTCAGATACGCAGTATTTT
TRBJ2-7	-	TRBV7-8	-	CASSLGLNYEQYF	TGTGCCAGCAGCTTAGGGCTCAATTACGAGCAGTACTTC
TRBJ2-7	-	TRBV19	-	CASSGVREQYF	TGTGCCAGTAGTGGGGTCCGAGAGCAGTACTTC
TRBJ1-2	-	TRBV2	-	CASSDRQPPSF	TGTGCCAGCAGTGATAGACAGCCTCCAAGCTTC
TRBJ2-5	many	TRBV5-1	-	CASSLTGDQETQYF	TGCGCCAGCAGCTTAACAGGAGATCAAGAGACCCAGTACTTC